This TCR beta chain is from a study of patients and donors after allogeneic stem cell transplantation. In its sample, this clonotype was seen a few times. TCRdb reprocessed the RT-PCR reads via MiXCR and lists one record per CDR3 protein. The table shows about a million distinct CDR3 sequences, with roughly 17% occurring only once. This CDR3 is built from 18 residues. V lost 0 bases and J lost 2; bases outside the gene matches: 8. Germline loops: CDR1 SGHTA, CDR2 FQGTGA. The rearrangement uses TRBV7-3 and TRBJ2-1, with 9 positions matching TRBD2. The receptor was isolated from a human donor who was either an allogeneic HSCT recipient or a stem cell or donor lymphocyte infusion donor (not recorded which). It is not recorded whose cells these are; they may come from a transplant donor. Sequenced material: blood, either unsorted or a sorted T cell fraction (not recorded which). CDR3: CASSLTSGGTTTYNEQFF. The CDR3 DNA sequence: TGTGCCAGCAGCTTAACTAGCGGGGGTACGACTACCTACAATGAGCAGTTCTTC.